This T cell receptor (beta chain) was sequenced during a study of T cell changes during pregnancy in multiple sclerosis. Profiling relied on immunoSEQ multiplex PCR, and the TCRdb table lists in-frame clones only, not all of them. This table holds approximately 50,000 clones, approximately 92% found once. The V and J ends lost 3 bases and 1 base, in that order; junction bases with no gene match: 5. The CDR3 contains 16 residues. Germline loops: CDR1 SGHNT, CDR2 YYREEE (reference sequence). The J gene is TRBJ2-7, the V gene TRBV5-4, with 12 bases fitting TRBD2. The sequences come from CD4+ T cells from peripheral blood mononuclear cells, collected in the third trimester of pregnancy. This TCR derives from a female donor with multiple sclerosis, enrolled in a pregnancy study. CDR3 loop: CASSSRLAGGSYEQYF. CDR3 DNA: TGTGCCAGCAGCTCTCGCCTAGCGGGAGGGTCCTACGAGCAGTACTTC. Full variable domain (missing parts from reference TRBV5-4 and TRBJ2-7): ETGVTQSPTHLIKTRGQQVTLRCSSQSGHNTVSWYQQALGQGPQFIFQYYREEENGRGNFPPRFSGLQFPNYSSELNVNALELDDSALYLCASSSRLAGGSYEQYFGPGTRLTVT.